This T cell receptor (beta chain) was documented in a study of monozygotic twins with inflammatory bowel disease. Study-wide points: Versus healthy twins, IBD patients showed fewer clonotypes shared with others, especially with disease activity.

On this clonotype itself: Its cognate antigen is unknown.

Germline V CDR1 and CDR2: SGHDN, FVKESK. This CDR3 has 12 amino acids. Researchers used template switching to add UMIs featuring a 6-nucleotide sample barcode. TCRdb re-analyzed the 5' RACE reads; it lists each CDR3 protein once, without DNA. The sample shows roughly 320,000 distinct CDR3 sequences, and about 5% sits with its ten largest clones. Sequenced: blood. The sequence came from a human donor with ulcerative colitis or Crohn's disease, or a healthy co-twin of an affected twin (not recorded which). This sequence joins TRBV14 and TRBJ2-7. The CDR3 is CASSLMEYEQYF.